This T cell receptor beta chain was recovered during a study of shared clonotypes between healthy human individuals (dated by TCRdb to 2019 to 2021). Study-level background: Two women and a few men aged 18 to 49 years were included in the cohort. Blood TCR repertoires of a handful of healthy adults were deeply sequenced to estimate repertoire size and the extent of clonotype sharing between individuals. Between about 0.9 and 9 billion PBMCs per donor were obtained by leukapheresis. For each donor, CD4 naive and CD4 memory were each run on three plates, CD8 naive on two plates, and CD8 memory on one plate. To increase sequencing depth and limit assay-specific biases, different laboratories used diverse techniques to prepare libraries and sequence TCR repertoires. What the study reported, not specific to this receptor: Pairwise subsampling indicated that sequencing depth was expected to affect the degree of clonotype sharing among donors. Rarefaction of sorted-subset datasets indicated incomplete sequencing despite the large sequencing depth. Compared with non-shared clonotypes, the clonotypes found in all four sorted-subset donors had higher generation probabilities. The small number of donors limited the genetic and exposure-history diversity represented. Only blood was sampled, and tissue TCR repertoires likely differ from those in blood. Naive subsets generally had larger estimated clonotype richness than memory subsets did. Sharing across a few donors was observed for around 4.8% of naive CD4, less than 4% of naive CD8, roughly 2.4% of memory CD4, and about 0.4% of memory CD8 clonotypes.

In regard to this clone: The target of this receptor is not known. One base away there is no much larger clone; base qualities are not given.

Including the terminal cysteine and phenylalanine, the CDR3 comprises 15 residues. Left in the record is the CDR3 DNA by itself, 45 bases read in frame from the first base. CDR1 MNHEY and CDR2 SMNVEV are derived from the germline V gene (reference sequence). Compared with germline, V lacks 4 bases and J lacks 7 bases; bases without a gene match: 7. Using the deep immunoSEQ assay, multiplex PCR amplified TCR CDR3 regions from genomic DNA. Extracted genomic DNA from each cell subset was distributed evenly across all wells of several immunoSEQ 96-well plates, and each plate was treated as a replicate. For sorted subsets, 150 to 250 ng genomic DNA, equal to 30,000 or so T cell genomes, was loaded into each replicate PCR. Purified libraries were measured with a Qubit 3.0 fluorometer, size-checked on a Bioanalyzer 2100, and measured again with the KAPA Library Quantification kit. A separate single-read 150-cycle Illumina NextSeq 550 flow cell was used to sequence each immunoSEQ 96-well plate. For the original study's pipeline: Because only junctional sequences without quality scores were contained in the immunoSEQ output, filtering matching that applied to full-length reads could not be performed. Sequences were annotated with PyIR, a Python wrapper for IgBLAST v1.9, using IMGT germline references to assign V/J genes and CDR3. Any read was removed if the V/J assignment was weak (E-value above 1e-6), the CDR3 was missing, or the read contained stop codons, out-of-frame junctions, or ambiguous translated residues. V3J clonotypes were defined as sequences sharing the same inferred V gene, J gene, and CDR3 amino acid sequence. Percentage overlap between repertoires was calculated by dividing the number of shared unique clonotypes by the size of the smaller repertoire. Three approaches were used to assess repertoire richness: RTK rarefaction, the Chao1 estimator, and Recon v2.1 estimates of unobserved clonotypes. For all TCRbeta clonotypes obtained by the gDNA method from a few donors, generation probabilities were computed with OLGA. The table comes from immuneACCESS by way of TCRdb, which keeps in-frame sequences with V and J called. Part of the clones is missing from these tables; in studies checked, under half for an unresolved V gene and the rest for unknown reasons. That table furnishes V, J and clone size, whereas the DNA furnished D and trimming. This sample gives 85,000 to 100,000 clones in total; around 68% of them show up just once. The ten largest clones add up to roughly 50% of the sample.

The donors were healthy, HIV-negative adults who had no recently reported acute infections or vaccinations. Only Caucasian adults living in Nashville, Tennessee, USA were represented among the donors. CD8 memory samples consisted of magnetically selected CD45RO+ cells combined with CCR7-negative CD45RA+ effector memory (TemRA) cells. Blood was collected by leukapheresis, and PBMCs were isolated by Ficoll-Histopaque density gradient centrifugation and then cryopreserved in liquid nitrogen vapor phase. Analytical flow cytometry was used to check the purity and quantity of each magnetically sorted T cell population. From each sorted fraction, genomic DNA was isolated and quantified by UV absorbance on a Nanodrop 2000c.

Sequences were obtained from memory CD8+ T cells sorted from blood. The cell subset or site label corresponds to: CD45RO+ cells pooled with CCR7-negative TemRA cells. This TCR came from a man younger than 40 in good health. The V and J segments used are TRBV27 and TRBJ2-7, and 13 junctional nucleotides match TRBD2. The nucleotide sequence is TGTGCCAGCAGTTCCGGGACTAGCGGGATTGGTGAGCAGTACTTC. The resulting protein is CASSSGTSGIGEQYF.